The 26 T cell receptor beta chains reported below all come from one sample, sequenced in a study of blood T cell repertoires in COVID-19. The protocol was immunoSEQ multiplex PCR, while the TCRdb copy is restricted to in-frame clones and leaves out a portion. The sample records 300,000 to 350,000 clones, about 90% being singletons. Sequencing input: PBMCs or T cells enriched from blood (not recorded which). The receptors here all came from a man aged 30 to 39 who had recovered from COVID-19.

The V and J genes are TRBV11-2 and TRBJ1-3; D is unresolved. Deletions cut 3 bases from V and 0 bases from J, with 6 bases between. CDR1 is SGHAT and CDR2 is FQNNGV in the germline V gene. The CDR3 consists of 14 residues. The CDR3 sequence is CASSFGSSGNTIYF. For the CDR3, the DNA is TGTGCCAGCAGCTTTGGTAGCTCTGGAAACACCATATATTTT.

CDR3 coding DNA: TGTGCCACCAGCAGACAGACACATACGTCCAATGAGCAGTTCTTC. This encodes CATSRQTHTSNEQFF. This chain uses TRBV15 with TRBJ2-1; D is unclear. Germline V gene data show CDR1 as LNHNV and CDR2 as YYDKDF (reference sequence). This CDR3 is built from 15 residues. Trimming took off 2 bases at V and 6 bases at J, with 14 bases between the two ends. Full variable domain (outside the CDR3, taken from reference TRBV15 and TRBJ2-1): DAMVIQNPRYQVTQFGKPVTLSCSQTLNHNVMYWYQQKSSQAPKLLFHYYDKDFNNEADTPDNFQSRRPNTSFCFLDIRSPGLGDTAMYLCATSRQTHTSNEQFFGPGTRLTVL.

V and J are TRBV11-3 and TRBJ2-7; D possibly corresponds to TRBD1 (6 bases). V was cut by 1 base and J by 0 bases, with 13 bases left in between. The CDR3 length is 16 residues. Per germline, CDR1 SGHNT and CDR2 YENEEA. Here the CDR3 DNA reads TGTGCCAGCAGCTTAGGGGGAACAGGGTACTCCTACGAGCAGTACTTC. This codes for CASSLGGTGYSYEQYF.

The rearrangement uses TRBV19 and TRBJ1-5; 7 nucleotides line up with TRBD1. CDR1 and CDR2 (germline): LNHDA, SQIVND (reference sequence). The CDR3 length is 14 residues. Trimming cost V 5 bases and J 2 bases; bases outside gene matches: 3. The CDR3 spells CASSATGGNQPQHF. The CDR3 coding sequence is TGTGCCAGTAGTGCCACAGGGGGCAATCAGCCCCAGCATTTT. Filled out from reference TRBV19 and TRBJ1-5, the complete variable domain reads DGGITQSPKYLFRKEGQNVTLSCEQNLNHDAMYWYRQDPGQGLRLIYYSQIVNDFQKGDIAEGYSVSREKKESFPLTVTSAQKNPTAFYLCASSATGGNQPQHFGDGTRLSIL.

This chain uses TRBV5-4 with TRBJ1-6, with a tentative D call TRBD1 (5 bases). Trimming pared 0 bases from V and 4 bases from J, leaving 5 bases between. The CDR3 totals 14 residues. Germline V lookup: CDR1 SGHNT, CDR2 YYREEE (reference sequence). CDR3 sequence (DNA): TGTGCCAGCAGCTTGGAGGGGTATAATTCACCCCTCCACTTT. It codes for CASSLEGYNSPLHF. The complete variable domain, with remaining parts taken from reference TRBV5-4 and TRBJ1-6, reads ETGVTQSPTHLIKTRGQQVTLRCSSQSGHNTVSWYQQALGQGPQFIFQYYREEENGRGNFPPRFSGLQFPNYSSELNVNALELDDSALYLCASSLEGYNSPLHFGNGTRLTVT.

The chain is built from TRBV7-8 and TRBJ1-1; no firm D call. This CDR3 is built from 13 residues. Trimming left V 5 bases short and J 8 bases short, with 15 bases between. The germline V gene has CDR1 SGHVS and CDR2 FQNEAQ. The chain's CDR3 is CASSLGRTAEAFF. DNA of the CDR3: TGTGCCAGCAGCCTAGGGAGGACGGCCGAAGCTTTCTTT.

The chain joins TRBV6-5 to TRBJ2-2; D gene uncertain. The CDR3 spans 14 residues. The V end lost 4 bases, the J end lost 3 bases, and 9 bases lay between the germline ends. The germline V gene encodes CDR1 MNHEY and CDR2 SVGAGI. The CDR3 coding sequence is TGTGCCAGCAGTTCGCACTCCGACACCGGGGAGCTGTTTTTT. Translating it yields CASSSHSDTGELFF.

This chain joins TRBV3-1 (or the pseudogene TRBV3-2) and TRBJ2-1; 8 bases are a match to TRBD2. With 2 bases clipped from V and 2 bases from J, the junction kept 8 bases outside the gene matches. The CDR3 totals 17 residues. Germline CDR1 reads LGHDT; CDR2 reads YNNKEL (reference sequence). Here the CDR3 reads CASSQPSGRAAYNEQFF. The CDR3 DNA reads TGTGCCAGCAGCCAACCCTCCGGGAGGGCGGCCTACAATGAGCAGTTCTTC.

This chain links TRBV5-1 with TRBJ1-1; TRBD1 agrees at 8 bases. CDR1 is SGHRS and CDR2 is YFSETQ in the germline V gene. The trim removed 2 bases at V and 5 bases at J, leaving 8 bases unmatched. This CDR3 region has 15 residues. The CDR3 DNA reads TGCGCCAGCAGCTTCCAGACAGGGGAGGGGACTGAAGCTTTCTTT. Protein product: CASSFQTGEGTEAFF.

V and J are TRBV18 and TRBJ2-7, with 10 positions matching TRBD1. The CDR3 has 15 amino acids. The germline V gene encodes CDR1 KGHSH and CDR2 LQKENI. The ends lost 8 bases at V and 1 base at J; junction bases unmatched: 8. This chain's CDR3 is CASRQPGQGSYEQYF. CDR3 coding DNA: TGTGCCAGCCGTCAGCCGGGACAGGGGTCCTACGAGCAGTACTTC.

This chain uses TRBV5-1 with TRBJ1-1, with 8 positions matching TRBD1. Germline assignment: CDR1 SGHRS and CDR2 YFSETQ. This CDR3 is built from 15 residues. V dropped 0 bases and J dropped 1; count of bases not matched to a gene: 2. CDR3 residues: CASSLGQGRNTEAFF. CDR3 nucleotide sequence: TGCGCCAGCAGCTTGGGACAGGGGAGGAACACTGAAGCTTTCTTT.

The chain combines TRBV7-9 with TRBJ1-6; 7 nucleotides line up with TRBD1. Germline trimming cut 3 bases from V and 8 bases from J; bases unmatched to any gene: 13. The CDR3 has 17 residues. Germline CDR1 and CDR2: SEHNR and FQNEAQ (reference sequence). CDR3 DNA: TGTGCCAGCAGCTTGAGGGGTCGACAGGGATTCTATTCACCCCTCCACTTT. This encodes CASSLRGRQGFYSPLHF.

DNA for the CDR3: TGTGCCAGCCAGGGGGAGCACGAGCAGTACTTC. Translation: CASQGEHEQYF. V usage is TRBV2 and J usage is TRBJ2-7, with 7 bases aligning to TRBD1. The CDR3 consists of 11 residues. Trimming removed 8 bases from V and 5 bases from J; junction bases left unmatched: 3. Germline values: CDR1 SNHLY, CDR2 FYNNEI.

The chain links TRBV30 to TRBJ1-2, with TRBD1 matching 10 bases. V was clipped by 5 bases and J by 1 base; unmatched bases: 4. The CDR3 contains 14 residues. CDR1 and CDR2 from the germline V gene are GTSNPN and SVGIG (reference sequence). DNA for the CDR3: TGTGCCTGGGACAGGGGGCAACATAACTATGGCTACACCTTC. This sequence encodes CAWDRGQHNYGYTF.

The chain links TRBV28 to TRBJ1-1, with D possibly being TRBD1 (5 bases). The CDR3 is made up of 14 amino acids. Trimming pared 7 bases from V and 1 base from J, leaving 13 bases between. Germline loops: CDR1 MDHEN, CDR2 SYDVKM. The CDR3 nucleotides are TGTGCCAGCAATGCGCCGGGGGGGAACACTGAAGCTTTCTTT. Its translation: CASNAPGGNTEAFF.

CDR3 sequence: CASSNGDWSSYEQYF. CDR3 bases: TGTGCCAGCAGCAATGGGGACTGGAGCTCCTACGAGCAGTACTTC. The chain has TRBV21-1 and TRBJ2-7; no DNA check was done on the table's D call, TRBD2. TRBV21-1 is a known pseudogene. This CDR3 has 15 residues.

The gene calls are TRBV6-5 and TRBJ1-6, with D hard to call. Germline loops: CDR1 MNHEY, CDR2 SVGAGI. The CDR3 covers 16 residues. The V gene lost 2 bases and the J gene lost 0 bases, with 8 bases spanning the gap. CDR3 sequence reads: CASSYGRISYNSPLHF. Here the CDR3 DNA reads TGTGCCAGCAGTTACGGCAGAATCTCCTATAATTCACCCCTCCACTTT.

The sample holds one count of this clone. This chain joins TRBV7-2 and TRBJ1-3; D perhaps matches TRBD1 (5 bases). CDR1 is SGHTA, CDR2 FQGNSA, per germline. There are 16 residues in the CDR3. Trimming removed 1 base from V and 0 bases from J, with 10 bases in between. The CDR3 protein is CASSLGRGISGNTIYF. CDR3 in DNA: TGTGCCAGCAGCTTAGGGAGGGGTATCTCTGGAAACACCATATATTTT.

The rearrangement links TRBV7-3 to TRBJ2-5, with 7 bases matching TRBD2. Germline loops: CDR1 SGHTA, CDR2 FQGTGA. This CDR3 has 16 residues. Losses at the gene ends were 2 bases for V and 0 bases for J; bases not matched to a gene: 6. The CDR3 loop reads CASSLGAGRDQETQYF. For the CDR3, the DNA is TGTGCCAGCAGCTTAGGGGCGGGGAGGGACCAAGAGACCCAGTACTTC.

The rearrangement joins TRBV28 to TRBJ2-6, with a tentative D call TRBD2 (6 bases). Germline V gene data show CDR1 as MDHEN and CDR2 as SYDVKM. The CDR3 is 22 amino acids. V was shortened by 3 bases and J by 0 bases, with 27 bases between the two germline ends. For the CDR3, the DNA is TGTGCCAGCAGTTTTTGGAGGGATACTCACTTCTTGGCTAACTCTGGGGCCAACGTCCTGACTTTC. Protein: CASSFWRDTHFLANSGANVLTF.

In its sample, this clone was seen once. The V and J genes are TRBV25-1 and TRBJ1-1; D is uncertain. Germline loops: CDR1 MGHDK, CDR2 SYGVNS. The CDR3 runs to 11 residues. The ends were cut back, 5 bases at V and 7 bases at J, with 8 bases in the middle. The CDR3 is CASSPGLEAFF. CDR3 coding DNA: TGTGCCAGCAGTCCCGGACTTGAAGCTTTCTTT.

The rearrangement joins TRBV28 to TRBJ1-2, with D possibly being TRBD1 (6 bases). The CDR3 extends over 12 amino acids. Germline V gene sequence: CDR1 MDHEN, CDR2 SYDVKM. Trimming removed 6 bases from V and 4 bases from J, with 9 bases in between. CDR3 nucleotide sequence: TGTGCCAGCAGAACAGGGATCTATGGCTACACCTTC. Translating it yields CASRTGIYGYTF.

The chain joins TRBV11-2 to TRBJ2-1; 10 bases match TRBD2. Trimming cost V 3 bases and J 1 base; bases outside gene matches: 6. Germline CDR1 SGHAT, CDR2 FQNNGV. CDR3 size: 17 residues. The CDR3 nucleotides read TGTGCCAGCAGCTTCCGGCCGGGACTAGCGTCCTACAATGAGCAGTTCTTC. It yields the protein CASSFRPGLASYNEQFF. The full variable domain, its missing parts supplied by reference TRBV11-2 and TRBJ2-1, is EAGVAQSPRYKIIEKRQSVAFWCNPISGHATLYWYQQILGQGPKLLIQFQNNGVVDDSQLPKDRFSAERLKGVDSTLKIQPAKLEDSAVYLCASSFRPGLASYNEQFFGPGTRLTVL.

The CDR3 is CASSPGFNQPQHF. The CDR3 DNA sequence: TGCGCCAGCAGCCCGGGTTTCAATCAGCCCCAGCATTTT. The gene calls are TRBV5-1 and TRBJ1-5; D is unclear. V was cut by 4 bases and J by 3 bases, with 8 bases left in between. The CDR3 extends over 13 amino acids. Germline CDR1 reads SGHRS; CDR2 reads YFSETQ.

The chain uses TRBV6-1 and TRBJ1-2; tentative D call: TRBD1 (5 bases). CDR1 MNHNS and CDR2 SASEGT come from the germline V gene. Trimming took off 3 bases at V and 2 bases at J, with 7 bases between the two ends. CDR3 length: 13 residues. CDR3 region: CASSDSGNYGYTF. As DNA, the CDR3 is TGTGCCAGCAGTGATTCAGGGAACTATGGCTACACCTTC.

CDR3 loop: CASPLGQGWGGYTF. The CDR3 nucleotides are TGTGCCAGCCCCTTAGGACAGGGATGGGGTGGCTACACCTTC. The chain recombines TRBV6-5 with TRBJ1-2; TRBD1 aligns across 8 bases. The CDR3 length is 14 residues. The germline CDR1 and CDR2 sequences are MNHEY and SVGAGI. The trim removed 8 bases at V and 7 bases at J, leaving 12 bases unmatched.